This T cell receptor (beta chain) was obtained from a study of blood T cell repertoires in COVID-19. In the study overall: PBMCs, B-cell-depleted T cells, or T cells were the source of the cDNA or gDNA that made up the material.

V was shortened by 2 bases and J by 5 bases, with 15 bases between the two germline ends. In germline, CDR1 is KGHSH, CDR2 LQKENI. This CDR3 is 15 amino acids long. Produced via immunoSEQ multiplex PCR; TCRdb's table is partial and in-frame only. The table lists about 30,000 clones, 92% of them singletons. The genes are TRBV18 and TRBJ1-2; D possibly corresponds to TRBD1 (5 bases). Sequenced: peripheral blood. The clonotype originates from a man aged 45-60 years with active COVID-19. The CDR3 is CASSPEVRGTYGYTF. The DNA of the CDR3 is TGTGCCAGCTCACCAGAGGTTAGGGGTACATATGGCTACACCTTC.